Listed here is a single T cell receptor (beta chain). Its specificity is unknown. This CDR3 spans 16 amino acids. With 1 base removed from V and 9 bases from J, the gap between germline ends came to 16 bases. The germline V gene encodes CDR1 MGHRA and CDR2 YSYEKL. RNA transcripts served as the template for amplifying TCR beta CDR3 regions. First-round RT-PCR targeting the TCR CDR3 was performed with the HTBI primer set. TCRdb passed the multiplex PCR reads through MiXCR, listing each CDR3 protein once. The repertoire has 300,000 to 450,000 distinct CDR3 sequences, 18% of them found once; the top ten carry 35% to 45%. The entry originates in a study of T cells in Graves' hyperthyroidism and ophthalmopathy. About the study: Peripheral blood was collected at initial diagnosis, before any treatment. Points from the study as a whole: In simple terms, a model built on 13 V-J features told ophthalmopathy apart from stable hyperthyroidism.

Fresh 10 ml peripheral blood yielded PBMCs. This receptor was obtained from a man aged 18 to 30 with Graves' ophthalmopathy. Material: blood. This rearrangement joins TRBV4-1 to TRBJ1-6; D may be TRBD1 (5 bases). The CDR3: CASSQADGRVFSPLHF. Written as DNA, the CDR3 is TGCGCCAGCAGCCAAGCTGACGGCAGGGTTTTTTCACCCCTCCACTTT.